One sample yielded the 20 T cell receptor beta chains listed below, sequenced in a study of blood T cell repertoires in COVID-19. The method was immunoSEQ multiplex PCR; TCRdb's version includes in-frame clones alone and lacks a portion of them. The profile covers roughly 200,000 clones, with roughly 84% appearing a single time and 5.5% to 8% taken by the ten largest. The specimen sequenced was peripheral blood. The receptors shown here come from a woman aged 40 to 50 with COVID-19, enrolled during active disease.

The chain joins TRBV19 to TRBJ2-5, with D perhaps TRBD2 (6 bases). CDR3 length: 18 amino acids. Germline V gene data show CDR1 as LNHDA and CDR2 as SQIVND (reference sequence). V was shortened by 5 bases and J by 3 bases, with 25 bases between the two germline ends. CDR3 protein: CASSAGPIRILGEETQYF. The DNA of the CDR3 is TGTGCCAGTAGTGCGGGACCGATACGAATCCTGGGGGAAGAGACCCAGTACTTC.

The chain employs TRBV28 and TRBJ2-1; D possibly corresponds to TRBD2 (6 bases). This CDR3 is built from 12 residues. Germline-derived CDR1 and CDR2 are MDHEN and SYDVKM. The V gene lost 3 bases and the J gene lost 8 bases, with 8 bases spanning the gap. CDR3 nucleotide sequence: TGTGCCAGCAGTTTGCGGGGCGATGAGCAGTTCTTC. Amino acid sequence: CASSLRGDEQFF.

The genes are TRBV7-8 and TRBJ2-4; D is unresolved. The V and J ends lost 6 bases and 5 bases respectively, with 11 bases between them. Germline lookup yields CDR1 SGHVS and CDR2 FQNEAQ. This CDR3 has 13 amino acids. The CDR3 DNA is TGTGCCAGCAGTCCCAGCGCCGAAAACATTCAGTACTTC. This translates into CASSPSAENIQYF.

The chain combines TRBV6-1 with TRBJ2-6, with TRBD1 as a possible D gene (6 bases). The V gene's germline CDR1 is MNHNS and CDR2 SASEGT. V dropped 1 base and J dropped 1 base, with 11 bases sitting between them. The CDR3 extends over 17 amino acids. The CDR3 DNA sequence: TGTGCCAGCAGTGAAGAGGGGGAAGGGTCTGGGGCCAACGTCCTGACTTTC. The encoded protein is CASSEEGEGSGANVLTF.

The chain recombines TRBV6-5 with TRBJ2-1; TRBD1 aligns across 10 bases. The CDR3 is made up of 14 amino acids. From germline, CDR1 is MNHEY and CDR2 SVGAGI. V dropped 11 bases and J dropped 12; count of bases not matched to a gene: 16. Here the CDR3 reads CAGSGTGAGMGQFF. CDR3 in DNA: TGTGCCGGGTCGGGGACAGGGGCCGGGATGGGGCAGTTCTTC.

This chain joins TRBV10-3 and TRBJ1-6; 11 bases line up with TRBD1. The CDR3 sequence is 16 residues long. Germline V gene data show CDR1 as ENHRY and CDR2 as SYGVKD. The V segment lost 5 bases and the J segment 7 bases; nucleotides outside the gene matches: 7. The DNA for the CDR3 is TGTGCCATCAGTCCACGGACAGGGGGCAGCAATTCACCCCTCCACTTT. It yields the protein CAISPRTGGSNSPLHF.

The CDR3 coding sequence is TGTGCCAGCAGCTTAGTGGGAGCTAACTATGGCTACACCTTC. It translates to CASSLVGANYGYTF. The chain combines TRBV11-2 with TRBJ1-2; the D is unclear. The ends were cut back, 1 base at V and 0 bases at J, with 6 bases in the middle. The V gene's germline CDR1 is SGHAT and CDR2 FQNNGV. The CDR3 runs 14 residues.

The genes are TRBV6-5 and TRBJ2-2; D may be TRBD1 (5 bases). Trimming shortened V by 6 bases and J by 4 bases, and 9 bases separated the two germline ends. CDR3 length equals 13 residues. Germline V gene data show CDR1 as MNHEY and CDR2 as SVGAGI. Here the CDR3 DNA reads TGTGCCAGCAGGACAGATGGCACCGGGGAGCTGTTTTTT. The encoded protein is CASRTDGTGELFF.

The genes are TRBV28 and TRBJ2-4; 8 bases map to TRBD2. The CDR3 loop spans 15 amino acids. The V and J ends lost 5 bases and 12 bases, in that order; junction bases with no gene match: 15. CDR1 MDHEN and CDR2 SYDVKM come from the germline V gene. In DNA, the CDR3 is TGTGCCAGCAGTCCCCCGGGGCCCTCGGGGGGGGATCAGTACTTC. This codes for CASSPPGPSGGDQYF.

The CDR3 DNA reads as TGTGCCAGCAGCCCTTCGACCCGACTAGCGGGGCTCTACAATGAGCAGTTCTTC. Its protein product is CASSPSTRLAGLYNEQFF. The chain recombines TRBV11-2 with TRBJ2-1; 11 bases line up with TRBD2. Trimming took 5 bases from V and 3 from J; bases not matched to a gene: 12. The CDR3 covers 18 residues. CDR1 is SGHAT and CDR2 is FQNNGV in the germline V gene.

V gene TRBV3-1 (or the pseudogene TRBV3-2) combines with J gene TRBJ2-1; D is possibly TRBD2 (6 bases). The CDR3 covers 13 residues. The germline V gene encodes CDR1 LGHDT and CDR2 YNNKEL (reference sequence). Trimming took off 2 bases at V and 6 bases at J, with 8 bases between the two ends. The CDR3 DNA reads TGTGCCAGCAGCCAACGCGGGGCCAATGAGCAGTTCTTC. Its translation is CASSQRGANEQFF.

The chain employs TRBV5-1 and TRBJ2-7, with 12 nucleotides matching TRBD2. The CDR3 is 17 amino acids. V lost 0 bases and J lost 4; bases outside the gene matches: 8. The V gene's germline CDR1 is SGHRS and CDR2 YFSETQ. CDR3 region: CASSLGTSGTKQYEQYF. CDR3 sequence (DNA): TGCGCCAGCAGCTTGGGGACTAGCGGGACGAAACAATACGAGCAGTACTTC.

J is TRBJ1-5 and V is TRBV7-9; 9 nucleotides agree with TRBD1. The germline V gene has CDR1 SEHNR and CDR2 FQNEAQ (reference sequence). V was clipped by 1 base and J by 1 base; unmatched bases: 5. There are 17 residues in the CDR3. CDR3 bases: TGTGCCAGCAGCTTAGGACTCGGACAGGGGAGCAATCAGCCCCAGCATTTT. Residues: CASSLGLGQGSNQPQHF.

The chain joins TRBV19 to TRBJ2-1; D remains unclear. The V gene lost 5 bases and the J gene lost 4 bases, with 3 bases spanning the gap. Germline V lookup: CDR1 LNHDA, CDR2 SQIVND (reference sequence). This CDR3 comprises 11 residues. CDR3 sequence reads: CASSLYNEQFF. Written as DNA, the CDR3 is TGTGCCAGTAGTCTATACAATGAGCAGTTCTTC.

This chain uses TRBV5-4 with TRBJ2-7, with D possibly being TRBD1 (5 bases). The CDR3 spans 13 residues. CDR1 SGHNT and CDR2 YYREEE come from the germline V gene (reference sequence). Deletions cut 2 bases from V and 3 bases from J, with 9 bases between. Here the CDR3 DNA reads TGTGCCAGCAGCTTTCGGCAGGGCTACGAGCAGTACTTC. Its translation is CASSFRQGYEQYF.

J is TRBJ1-1 and V is TRBV2; possibly TRBD1 for D (5 bases). The CDR3 runs to 17 residues. V lost 2 bases and J lost 1, with 17 bases in between. The germline V gene encodes CDR1 SNHLY and CDR2 FYNNEI. CDR3 DNA: TGTGCCAGCAGTGAAAAGCGGGCAGGGAGGCGGAACACTGAAGCTTTCTTT. Translation: CASSEKRAGRRNTEAFF.

The chain combines TRBV21-1 with TRBJ2-6; the table's D call, TRBD1, was not checked against the DNA. TRBV21-1 is labeled a pseudogene. This CDR3 spans 19 amino acids. The CDR3 loop is CASSGKDMEPFSGANVLTF. The DNA for the CDR3 is TGTGCCAGCAGCGGAAAGGACATGGAACCGTTCTCTGGGGCCAACGTCCTGACTTTC.

This chain joins TRBV11-2 and TRBJ1-3, with D possibly matching TRBD1 (5 bases). Per the germline V gene, CDR1 is SGHAT and CDR2 is FQNNGV. The V gene lost 4 bases and the J gene lost 4 bases, with 20 bases spanning the gap. The CDR3 has 17 residues. This chain's CDR3 is CASSSRDLGGWGNTIYF. The CDR3 DNA sequence: TGTGCCAGCAGCTCCCGTGACCTGGGGGGGTGGGGAAACACCATATATTTT.

This clone was recorded once. V gene TRBV4-1 combines with J gene TRBJ2-5, with 7 bases fitting TRBD2. The germline gives CDR1 MGHRA, CDR2 YSYEKL. The length of the CDR3 is 15 residues. The junction had 8 bases not matched to a gene; V was cut back by 3 bases and J by 4 bases. The CDR3 nucleotides are TGCGCCAGCAGCCACAGGGCGGGAGAAGGAGAGACCCAGTACTTC. As protein: CASSHRAGEGETQYF.

The chain joins TRBV27 to TRBJ2-7, with 11 bases aligning to TRBD1. The CDR3 runs 13 residues. The germline CDR1 and CDR2 sequences are MNHEY and SMNVEV (reference sequence). After removal of 7 bases from V and 6 bases from J, the junction contained 5 bases not matched to a gene. In nucleotides, the CDR3 is TGTGCCAGCAAGGGGGACAGGGGGTCCGAGCAGTACTTC. Amino acids: CASKGDRGSEQYF.